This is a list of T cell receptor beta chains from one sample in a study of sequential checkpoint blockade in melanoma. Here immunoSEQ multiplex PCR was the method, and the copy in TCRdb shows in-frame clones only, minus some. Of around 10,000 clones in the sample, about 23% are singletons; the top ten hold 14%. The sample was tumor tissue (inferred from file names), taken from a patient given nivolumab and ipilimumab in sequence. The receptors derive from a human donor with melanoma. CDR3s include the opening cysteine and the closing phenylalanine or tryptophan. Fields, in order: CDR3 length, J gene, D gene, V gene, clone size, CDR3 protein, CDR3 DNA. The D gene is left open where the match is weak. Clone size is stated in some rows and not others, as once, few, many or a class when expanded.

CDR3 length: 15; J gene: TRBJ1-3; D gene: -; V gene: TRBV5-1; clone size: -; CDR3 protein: CASSLGQLTGNTIYF; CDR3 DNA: TGCGCCAGCAGCTTGGGACAGCTTACTGGAAACACCATATATTTT
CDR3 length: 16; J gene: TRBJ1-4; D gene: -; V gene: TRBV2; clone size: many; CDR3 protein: CASRERTGYSDEKLFF; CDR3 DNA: TGTGCCAGCAGAGAACGAACAGGGTACTCGGATGAAAAACTGTTTTTT
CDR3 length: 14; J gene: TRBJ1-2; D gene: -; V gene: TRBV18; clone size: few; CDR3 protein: CASSPPVDNYGYTF; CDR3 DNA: TGTGCCAGCTCACCACCAGTGGACAACTATGGCTACACCTTC
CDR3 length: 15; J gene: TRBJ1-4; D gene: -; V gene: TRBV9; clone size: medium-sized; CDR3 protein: CASSVEGRLHEKLFF; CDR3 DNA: TGTGCCAGCAGCGTAGAAGGTCGGTTACATGAAAAACTGTTTTTT
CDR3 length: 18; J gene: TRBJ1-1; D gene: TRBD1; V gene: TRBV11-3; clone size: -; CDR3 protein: CASSPRLNRGRSDTEAFF; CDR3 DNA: TGTGCCAGCAGCCCTAGACTAAACAGGGGGCGTAGTGACACTGAAGCTTTCTTT
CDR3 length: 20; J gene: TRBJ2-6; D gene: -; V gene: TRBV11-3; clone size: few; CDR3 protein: CASSSTSGVILMSGANVLTF; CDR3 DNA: TGTGCCAGCAGCTCAACGTCAGGGGTTATATTAATGTCTGGGGCCAACGTCCTGACTTTC
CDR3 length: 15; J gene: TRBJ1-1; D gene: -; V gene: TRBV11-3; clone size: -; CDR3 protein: CASSDQDSLYAEAFF; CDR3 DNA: TGTGCCAGCAGCGACCAAGACAGCCTCTACGCTGAAGCTTTCTTT
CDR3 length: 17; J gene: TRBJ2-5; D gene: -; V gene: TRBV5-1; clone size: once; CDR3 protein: CASSLGAEPPFQETQYF; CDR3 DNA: TGCGCCAGCAGCTTGGGGGCAGAACCACCCTTCCAAGAGACCCAGTACTTC
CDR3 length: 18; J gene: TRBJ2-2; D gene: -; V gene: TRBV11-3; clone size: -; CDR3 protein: CASSPRPPGHPNTGELFF; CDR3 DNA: TGTGCCAGCAGCCCACGCCCTCCGGGACACCCGAACACCGGGGAGCTGTTTTTT
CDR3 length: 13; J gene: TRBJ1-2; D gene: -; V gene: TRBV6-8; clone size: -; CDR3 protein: CASRVTVNYGYTF; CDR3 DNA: TGTGCCAGCAGGGTGACAGTTAACTATGGCTACACCTTC
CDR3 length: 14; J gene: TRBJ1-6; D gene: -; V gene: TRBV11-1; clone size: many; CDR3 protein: CASSLAGVRSPLHF; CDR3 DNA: TGTGCCAGCAGCTTGGCAGGGGTCAGGTCACCCCTCCACTTT
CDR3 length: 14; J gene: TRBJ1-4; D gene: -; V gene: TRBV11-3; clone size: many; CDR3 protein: CASSLLGGTGKLFF; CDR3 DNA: TGTGCCAGCAGCTTACTTGGGGGGACCGGAAAACTGTTTTTT
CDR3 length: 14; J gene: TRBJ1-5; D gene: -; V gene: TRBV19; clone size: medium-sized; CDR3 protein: CASSIAAANQPQHF; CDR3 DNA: TGTGCCAGTAGTATCGCGGCAGCAAATCAGCCCCAGCATTTT
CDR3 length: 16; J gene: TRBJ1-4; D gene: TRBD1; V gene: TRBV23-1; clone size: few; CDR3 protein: CASSQSRGTGKEKLFF; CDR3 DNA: TGCGCCAGCAGTCAATCAAGAGGGACAGGGAAAGAAAAACTGTTTTTT
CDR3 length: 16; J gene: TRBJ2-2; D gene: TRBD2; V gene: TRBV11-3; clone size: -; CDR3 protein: CASSAQRGGNTGELFF; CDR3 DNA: TGTGCCAGCAGCGCTCAGCGGGGGGGCAACACCGGGGAGCTGTTTTTT
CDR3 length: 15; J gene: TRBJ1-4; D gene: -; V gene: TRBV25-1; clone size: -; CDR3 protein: CASSLYLATNEKLFF; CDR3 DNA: TGTGCCAGCAGTCTCTACCTTGCAACTAATGAAAAACTGTTTTTT
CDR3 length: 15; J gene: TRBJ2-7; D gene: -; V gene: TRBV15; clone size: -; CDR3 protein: CATSLAPGRFYEQYF; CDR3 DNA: TGTGCCACCAGTTTAGCGCCGGGACGGTTCTACGAGCAGTACTTC
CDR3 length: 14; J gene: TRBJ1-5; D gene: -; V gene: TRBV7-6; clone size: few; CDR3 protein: CASSLTGANQPQHF; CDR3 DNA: TGTGCCAGCAGCTTAACAGGAGCCAATCAGCCCCAGCATTTT
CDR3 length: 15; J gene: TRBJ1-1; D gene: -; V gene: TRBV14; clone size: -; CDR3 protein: CATAIGPGSNTEAFF; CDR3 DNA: TGTGCCACAGCGATAGGGCCAGGTTCGAACACTGAAGCTTTCTTT
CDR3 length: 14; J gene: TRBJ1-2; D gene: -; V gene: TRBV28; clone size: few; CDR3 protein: CASGRVWTNYGYTF; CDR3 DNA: TGTGCCAGCGGCAGGGTTTGGACAAACTATGGCTACACCTTC
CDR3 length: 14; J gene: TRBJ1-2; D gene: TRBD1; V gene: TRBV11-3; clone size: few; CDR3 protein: CASSRQGSPYGYTF; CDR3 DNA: TGTGCCAGCAGCCGACAGGGATCGCCTTATGGCTACACCTTC
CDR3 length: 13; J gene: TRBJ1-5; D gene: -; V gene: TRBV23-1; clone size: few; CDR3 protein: CASSSDWGQPQHF; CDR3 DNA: TGCGCCAGCAGCTCGGACTGGGGGCAGCCCCAGCATTTT
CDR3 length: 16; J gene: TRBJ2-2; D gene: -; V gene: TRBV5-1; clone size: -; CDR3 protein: CASSLVGDLGTGELFF; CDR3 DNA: TGCGCCAGCAGCTTAGTCGGGGACTTGGGAACCGGGGAGCTGTTTTTT
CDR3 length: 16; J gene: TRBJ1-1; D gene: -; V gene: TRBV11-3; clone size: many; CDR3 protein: CASSLNPGLGNTEAFF; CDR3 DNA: TGTGCCAGCAGTTTAAATCCGGGGCTGGGGAACACTGAAGCTTTCTTT
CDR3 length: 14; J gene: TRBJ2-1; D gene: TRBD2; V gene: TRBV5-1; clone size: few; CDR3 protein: CASSFGGADNEQFF; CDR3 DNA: TGCGCCAGCAGCTTCGGGGGGGCCGACAATGAGCAGTTCTTC
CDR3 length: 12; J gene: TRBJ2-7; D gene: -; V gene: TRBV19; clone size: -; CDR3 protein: CATRDGSYEQYF; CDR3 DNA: TGTGCCACTCGGGACGGATCCTACGAGCAGTACTTC
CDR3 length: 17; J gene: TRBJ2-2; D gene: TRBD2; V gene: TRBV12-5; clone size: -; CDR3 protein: CASGRTSGGANTGELFF; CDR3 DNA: TGTGCTAGTGGACGGACTAGCGGGGGAGCGAACACCGGGGAGCTGTTTTTT
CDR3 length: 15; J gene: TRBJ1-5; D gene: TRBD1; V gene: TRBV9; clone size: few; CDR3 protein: CASSVGTGTNQPQHF; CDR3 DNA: TGTGCCAGCAGCGTTGGGACAGGGACCAATCAGCCCCAGCATTTT
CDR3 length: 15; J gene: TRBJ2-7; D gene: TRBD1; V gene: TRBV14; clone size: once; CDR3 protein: CASSRPGQGSYEQYF; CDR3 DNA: TGTGCCAGCAGTCGACCGGGACAGGGGTCCTACGAGCAGTACTTC
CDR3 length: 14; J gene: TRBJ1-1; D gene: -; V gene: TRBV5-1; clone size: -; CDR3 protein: CASSLGGPLALAFF; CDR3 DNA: TGCGCCAGCAGCTTGGGGGGGCCCCTTGCCTTGGCTTTCTTT
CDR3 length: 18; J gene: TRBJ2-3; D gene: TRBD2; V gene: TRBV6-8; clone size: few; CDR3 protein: CASRTVITSGGATDTQYF; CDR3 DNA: TGTGCCAGCAGGACAGTAATAACTAGCGGGGGGGCAACAGATACGCAGTATTTT
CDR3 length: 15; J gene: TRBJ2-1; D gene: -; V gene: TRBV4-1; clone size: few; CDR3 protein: CASSHYPSLNNEQFF; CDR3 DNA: TGCGCCAGCAGCCACTACCCGAGTCTGAACAATGAGCAGTTCTTC
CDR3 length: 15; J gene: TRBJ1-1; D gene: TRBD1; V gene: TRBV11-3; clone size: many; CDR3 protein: CASSLDRGVNTEAFF; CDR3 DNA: TGTGCCAGCAGCCTAGACAGGGGAGTGAACACTGAAGCTTTCTTT
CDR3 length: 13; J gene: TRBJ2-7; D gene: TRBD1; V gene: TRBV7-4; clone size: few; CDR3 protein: CASRDRPSYEQYF; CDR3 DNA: TGTGCCAGCAGGGACAGGCCCTCCTACGAGCAGTACTTC
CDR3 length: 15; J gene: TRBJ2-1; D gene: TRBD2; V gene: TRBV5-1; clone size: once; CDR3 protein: CASSLAGSSYNEQFF; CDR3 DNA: TGCGCCAGCAGCTTAGCGGGGAGCTCCTACAATGAGCAGTTCTTC
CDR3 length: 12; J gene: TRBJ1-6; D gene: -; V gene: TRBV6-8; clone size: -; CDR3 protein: CASSLANSPLHF; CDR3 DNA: TGTGCCAGCAGCCTTGCGAATTCACCCCTCCACTTT
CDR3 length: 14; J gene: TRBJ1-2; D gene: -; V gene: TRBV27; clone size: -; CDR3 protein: CASSLVRGSHGYTF; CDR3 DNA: TGTGCCAGCAGTTTGGTCAGGGGAAGTCATGGCTACACCTTC
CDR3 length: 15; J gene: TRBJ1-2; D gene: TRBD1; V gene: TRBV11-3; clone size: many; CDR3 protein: CASSFGGGRDPGYTF; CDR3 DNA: TGTGCCAGCAGCTTTGGAGGGGGCAGAGATCCTGGCTACACCTTC
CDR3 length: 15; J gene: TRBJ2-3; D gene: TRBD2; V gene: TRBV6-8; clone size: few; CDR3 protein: CASNSGLAGPDTQYF; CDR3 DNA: TGTGCCAGCAACTCGGGACTAGCGGGGCCAGATACGCAGTATTTT
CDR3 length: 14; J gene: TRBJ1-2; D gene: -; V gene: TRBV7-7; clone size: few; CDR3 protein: CASSEERGRYGYTF; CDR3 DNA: TGTGCCAGCAGCGAAGAGAGGGGGAGGTATGGCTACACCTTC
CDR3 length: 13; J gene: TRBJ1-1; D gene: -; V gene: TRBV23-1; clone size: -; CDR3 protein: CASSLGEDTEAFF; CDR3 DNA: TGCGCCAGCAGCTTAGGTGAAGACACTGAAGCTTTCTTT
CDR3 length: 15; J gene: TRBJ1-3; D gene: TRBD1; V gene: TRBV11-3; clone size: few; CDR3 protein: CASSAPTGAGNTIYF; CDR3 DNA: TGTGCCAGCAGCGCCCCGACAGGGGCGGGAAACACCATATATTTT
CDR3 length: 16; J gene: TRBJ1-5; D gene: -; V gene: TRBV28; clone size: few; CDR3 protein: CASSLLGLNSNQPQHF; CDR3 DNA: TGTGCCAGCAGTCTCCTGGGGCTTAATAGCAATCAGCCCCAGCATTTT
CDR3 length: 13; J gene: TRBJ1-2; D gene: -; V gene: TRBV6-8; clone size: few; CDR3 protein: CASRPGRNYGYTF; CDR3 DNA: TGTGCCAGCAGACCGGGACGTAACTATGGCTACACCTTC
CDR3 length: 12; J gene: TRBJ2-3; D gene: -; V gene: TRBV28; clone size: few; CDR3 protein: CASRLSTDTQYF; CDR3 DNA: TGTGCCAGTAGACTAAGCACAGATACGCAGTATTTT
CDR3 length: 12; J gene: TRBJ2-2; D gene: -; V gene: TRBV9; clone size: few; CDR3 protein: CASSLYTGELFF; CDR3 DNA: TGTGCCAGCAGCTTATACACCGGGGAGCTGTTTTTT
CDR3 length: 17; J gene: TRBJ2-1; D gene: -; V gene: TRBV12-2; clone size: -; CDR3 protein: CASRLKGQPEAYNEQFF; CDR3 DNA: TGTGCAAGTCGCCTTAAAGGACAGCCCGAGGCTTACAATGAGCAGTTCTTC
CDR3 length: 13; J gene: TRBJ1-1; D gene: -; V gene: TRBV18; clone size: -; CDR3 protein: CASSTTGYTEAFF; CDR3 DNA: TGTGCCAGCTCTACCACAGGGTACACTGAAGCTTTCTTT
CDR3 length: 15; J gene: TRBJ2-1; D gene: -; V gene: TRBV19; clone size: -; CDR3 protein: CASSIDQGHYNEQFF; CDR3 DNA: TGTGCCAGTAGTATAGATCAGGGCCACTACAATGAGCAGTTCTTC
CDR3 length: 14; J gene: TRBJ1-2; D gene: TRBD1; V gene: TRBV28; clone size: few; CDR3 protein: CASSDDRGYYGYTF; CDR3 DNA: TGTGCCAGCAGTGATGACAGGGGGTACTATGGCTACACCTTC
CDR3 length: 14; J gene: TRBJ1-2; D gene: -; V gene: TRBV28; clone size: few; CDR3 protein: CASSEWGQGDGYTF; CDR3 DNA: TGTGCCAGCAGTGAATGGGGGCAAGGAGATGGCTACACCTTC
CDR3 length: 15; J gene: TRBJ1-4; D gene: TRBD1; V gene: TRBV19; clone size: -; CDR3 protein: CASSMTGEANEKLFF; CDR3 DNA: TGTGCCAGTAGTATGACAGGGGAGGCTAATGAAAAACTGTTTTTT
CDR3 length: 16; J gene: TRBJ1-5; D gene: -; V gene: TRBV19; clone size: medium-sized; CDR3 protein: CASSMRGGGNNQPQHF; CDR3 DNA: TGTGCCAGTAGTATGCGAGGTGGTGGGAACAATCAGCCCCAGCATTTT